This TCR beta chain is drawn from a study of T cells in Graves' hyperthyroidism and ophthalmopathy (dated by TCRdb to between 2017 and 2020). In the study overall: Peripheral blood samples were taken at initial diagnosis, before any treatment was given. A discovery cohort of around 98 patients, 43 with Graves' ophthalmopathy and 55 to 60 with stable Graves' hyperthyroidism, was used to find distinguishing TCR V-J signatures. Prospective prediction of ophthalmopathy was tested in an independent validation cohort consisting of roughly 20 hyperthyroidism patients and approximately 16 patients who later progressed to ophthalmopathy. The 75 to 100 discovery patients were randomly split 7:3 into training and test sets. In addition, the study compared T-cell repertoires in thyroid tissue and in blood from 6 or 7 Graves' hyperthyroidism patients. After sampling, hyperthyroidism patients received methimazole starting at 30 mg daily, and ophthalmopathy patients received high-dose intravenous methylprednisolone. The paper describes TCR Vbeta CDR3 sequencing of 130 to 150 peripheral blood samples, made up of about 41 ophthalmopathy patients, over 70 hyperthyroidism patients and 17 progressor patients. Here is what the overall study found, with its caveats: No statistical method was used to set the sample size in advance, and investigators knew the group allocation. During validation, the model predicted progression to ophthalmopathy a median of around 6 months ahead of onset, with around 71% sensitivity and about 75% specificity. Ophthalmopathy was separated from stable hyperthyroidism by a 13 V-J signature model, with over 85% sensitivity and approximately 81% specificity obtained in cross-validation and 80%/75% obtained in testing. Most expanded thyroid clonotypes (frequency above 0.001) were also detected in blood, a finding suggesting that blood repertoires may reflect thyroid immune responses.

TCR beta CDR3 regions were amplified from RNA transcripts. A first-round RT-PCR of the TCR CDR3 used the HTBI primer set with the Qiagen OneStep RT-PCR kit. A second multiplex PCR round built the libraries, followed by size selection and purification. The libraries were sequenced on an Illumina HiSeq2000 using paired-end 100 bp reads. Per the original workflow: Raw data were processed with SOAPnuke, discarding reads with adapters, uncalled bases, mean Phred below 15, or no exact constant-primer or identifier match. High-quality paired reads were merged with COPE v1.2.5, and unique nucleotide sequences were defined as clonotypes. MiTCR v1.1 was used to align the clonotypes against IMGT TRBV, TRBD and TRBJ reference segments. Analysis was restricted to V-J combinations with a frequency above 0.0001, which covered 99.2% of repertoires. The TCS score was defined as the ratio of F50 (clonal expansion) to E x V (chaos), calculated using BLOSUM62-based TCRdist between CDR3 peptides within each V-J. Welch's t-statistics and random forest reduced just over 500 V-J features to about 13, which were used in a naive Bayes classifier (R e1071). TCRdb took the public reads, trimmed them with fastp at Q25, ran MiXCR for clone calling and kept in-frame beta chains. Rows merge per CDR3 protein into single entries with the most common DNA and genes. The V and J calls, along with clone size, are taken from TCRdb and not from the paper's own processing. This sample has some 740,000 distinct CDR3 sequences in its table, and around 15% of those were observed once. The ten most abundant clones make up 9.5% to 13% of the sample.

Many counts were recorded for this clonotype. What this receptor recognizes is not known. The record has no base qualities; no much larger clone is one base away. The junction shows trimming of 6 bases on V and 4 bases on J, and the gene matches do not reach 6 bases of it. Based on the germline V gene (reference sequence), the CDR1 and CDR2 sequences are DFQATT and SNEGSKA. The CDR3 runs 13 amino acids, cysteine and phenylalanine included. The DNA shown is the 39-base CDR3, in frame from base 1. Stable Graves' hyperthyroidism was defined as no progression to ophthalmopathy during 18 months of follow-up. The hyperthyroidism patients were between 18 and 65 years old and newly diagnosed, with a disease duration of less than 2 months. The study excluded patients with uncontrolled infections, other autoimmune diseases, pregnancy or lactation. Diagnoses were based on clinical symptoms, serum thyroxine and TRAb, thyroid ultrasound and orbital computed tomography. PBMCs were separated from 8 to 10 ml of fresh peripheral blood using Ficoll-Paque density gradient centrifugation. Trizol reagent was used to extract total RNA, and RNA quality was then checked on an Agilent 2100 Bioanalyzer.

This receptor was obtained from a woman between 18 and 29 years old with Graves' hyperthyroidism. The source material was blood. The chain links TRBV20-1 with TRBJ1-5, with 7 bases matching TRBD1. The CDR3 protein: CSARGQMNQPQHF. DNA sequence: TGCAGTGCAAGGGGACAGATGAATCAGCCCCAGCATTTT.